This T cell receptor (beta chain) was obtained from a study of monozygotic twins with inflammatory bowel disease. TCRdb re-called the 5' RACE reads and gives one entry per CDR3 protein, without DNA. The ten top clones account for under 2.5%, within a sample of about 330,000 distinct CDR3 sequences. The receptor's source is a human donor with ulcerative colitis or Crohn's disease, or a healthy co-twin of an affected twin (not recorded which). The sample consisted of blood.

CDR3 region: CASSSHRGASQPQHF. The V call is TRBV28, the J call TRBJ1-5. Germline V CDR1 and CDR2: MDHEN, SYDVKM. This CDR3 region has 15 residues.